The present entry profiles one TCR beta chain with its context. This clone was counted once. Its cognate antigen has yet to be identified. No much larger clone is present one base from it, and per-base qualities are unavailable. The treatment or condition label corresponds to: oral pan-JAK inhibitor, 5-10 mg twice daily. From alopecia areata patients, peripheral blood was collected along with lesional scalp punch biopsies. PBMCs were separated by density centrifugation and stained for CD3, CD4 and CD8, after which CD4+ and CD8+ T cells were sorted on a FACSAria. The sample originates from a study of CD8+ T cells in alopecia areata (dated by TCRdb to the late 2010s). Regarding the study in general: The treated patients, all with moderate-to-severe alopecia areata, were enrolled in an open-label pilot trial of oral tofacitinib given at 5 to 10 mg twice daily. Patients received tofacitinib for 6 to 18 months and were then followed off drug for 6 months to check for delayed response and recurrence. immunoSEQ multiplex PCR using 35 Vbeta forward primers and 13 Jbeta reverse primers was used to amplify TCRbeta CDR3 regions. The SALT score, which quantifies the percentage of affected scalp surface area, was used to measure disease severity in treated patients. RNA was extracted with the PAXgene miRNA kit for fixed scalp, the miRNeasy kit for PBMCs, and the RNeasy kit for mouse skin. Tofacitinib-treated patients had biopsies at baseline and at 4 and 24 weeks of treatment, with a later scalp biopsy in several patients. Human TCRbeta sequencing covered scalp tissue and sorted CD4+ and CD8+ peripheral blood T cells from patchy and totalis/universalis alopecia areata patients and healthy controls. Scalp clonality was compared among normal scalp (n=4), patchy alopecia areata scalp (n=8), and alopecia totalis/universalis scalp (n=8). High-throughput TCRbeta sequencing was used to examine T cell clonal expansion in alopecia areata in both the C3H/HeJ mouse model and human patients.

Here V drops 4 bases and J drops 1 base, and the junction holds 6 bases not matched to any gene. Measured from the cysteine to the phenylalanine, the CDR3 is 15 residues long. Just CDR3 DNA is preserved here, 45 bases in frame from base 1. Sequences SGHRS (CDR1) and YFSETQ (CDR2) are obtained from the germline V gene. General study outcomes and caveats: Scalp clonality and the number of expanded CD8+ clones among the top 100 scalp clones were significantly decreased by tofacitinib. Higher clonality and more expanded CD8+ clones were observed in lesional scalp than in normal scalp, particularly in alopecia totalis/universalis, a finding suggestive of antigenic drive. TCR sequences shared between patients were less clear than in mice, possibly partly because of HLA diversity in the patient population. Scalp TCR repertoire analysis is complicated because resident alphabeta T cells in normal human skin are also sequenced, whereas mouse skin is dominated by gammadelta T cells. Because the treated cohort was small and had only one nonresponder, larger studies are needed to examine links between baseline CD8+ expansion and response. During tofacitinib treatment, many expanded lesional clones stuck around in both scalp and blood, and this persistence may partly explain why relapse happens after treatment is stopped.

The library relied on the immunoSEQ multiplex PCR assay. To provide template for TCR sequencing, every sample had RNA extracted and reverse transcribed into cDNA. SuperScript III was used for first-strand cDNA synthesis, primed with a 2:1 mix of oligo-dT and random hexamers. A synthetic immune receptor repertoire was used to gauge amplification bias, and whatever bias remained was removed computationally. Per the authors' processing: Raw reads were preprocessed to remove errors, and CDR3 was defined according to IMGT conventions as the region from the conserved cysteine to phenylalanine. Clonality was computed as 1 minus the Shannon entropy, with the entropy normalized by log2 of the number of productive unique TCRs. Scalp TCRbeta sequences were cross-referenced with sorted blood CD4 and CD8 repertoires so that the CD4 or CD8 identity of scalp clones could be inferred. TCRdb obtained this table from immuneACCESS and retained in-frame rearrangements with V and J assigned. These tables miss some clones; where compared with another copy, unresolved V genes account for less than half of the shortfall, and the remainder is unexplained. V, J and clone size derive from that table, while D and trimming were established from the DNA sequence. The sample table records about 190,000 clones; just under 65% of these occur just once. Approximately 1.3% of the sample is taken by the ten largest.

The V gene is TRBV5-1 and the J gene is TRBJ2-3; the central 7 bases match TRBD2. The sample in question was CD4+ T cells sorted from blood, obtained between weeks 49 and 50, from a patient treated with tofacitinib. This TCR was sampled from a human donor with alopecia areata. The CDR3 corresponds to CASSMEGLRTDTQYF. The DNA sequence follows: TGCGCCAGCAGCATGGAGGGACTACGCACAGATACGCAGTATTTT.